The clone carrying this TCR beta chain has just a few counts. The antigen remains undetermined. The CDR3 has 17 residues. Germline V gene data show CDR1 as SGHDN and CDR2 as FVKESK. Trimming removed 1 base from V and 1 base from J, with 15 bases in between. Profiling relied on immunoSEQ multiplex PCR, and the TCRdb table lists in-frame clones only, not all of them. The sample lists roughly 63,000 clones, around 85% occurring once. The sample comes from a study of lymphopenia after photon versus proton radiotherapy. Study outcomes and limitations: Photon-treated patients lost naive T cells and TCR diversity; proton-treated stayed stable.

This receptor was obtained from a man between 60 and 75 years old with pancreatic cancer. The rearrangement uses TRBV14 and TRBJ2-3, with D uncertain. The sample consisted of peripheral blood, taken from a patient treated with proton-based radiotherapy. For the CDR3, the DNA is TGTGCCAGCAGCCAAGGCCTTGTGAGCTCGGGCACAGATACGCAGTATTTT. It codes for CASSQGLVSSGTDTQYF.